The 26 T cell receptor beta chains below were found in one sample sequenced in a study of blood T cell repertoires in COVID-19. Using immunoSEQ multiplex PCR, the repertoire was profiled, and TCRdb retains in-frame clones only, with some absent. Of over 100,000 clones listed, approximately 86% are singletons. The source material was peripheral blood. Receptor source: a man aged 50 or older with active or convalescent COVID-19.

The genes are TRBV11-3 and TRBJ2-1, with TRBD1 matching 9 bases. The CDR3 consists of 14 residues. Germline V gives CDR1 SGHNT, CDR2 YENEEA. The ends lost 2 bases at V and 9 bases at J; junction bases unmatched: 5. The CDR3 here is CASSLRQGDSEQFF. CDR3 nucleotides: TGTGCCAGCAGCTTAAGACAGGGGGATAGTGAGCAGTTCTTC.

The rearrangement uses TRBV6-1 and TRBJ1-2; tentative D call: TRBD1 (5 bases). CDR1 and CDR2 (germline): MNHNS, SASEGT. The CDR3 totals 13 residues. Trimming stripped 3 bases from V and 8 bases from J, with 13 bases between. The CDR3 sequence is CASSEQGVRGYTF. DNA of the CDR3: TGTGCCAGCAGTGAGCAGGGCGTTCGGGGCTACACCTTC.

This chain joins TRBV2 and TRBJ1-5; D might be TRBD1 (6 bases). The V and J ends lost 6 bases and 0 bases respectively, with 12 bases between them. Germline-derived CDR1 and CDR2 are SNHLY and FYNNEI. The CDR3 sequence is 15 residues long. For the CDR3, the DNA is TGTGCCAGCAGACTGGGACACGTTAGCAATCAGCCCCAGCATTTT. Translation: CASRLGHVSNQPQHF.

The chain is built from TRBV7-9 and TRBJ1-1, with D maybe TRBD1 (6 bases). The CDR3 is 13 amino acids. In germline, CDR1 is SEHNR, CDR2 FQNEAQ (reference sequence). Trimming took 3 bases from V and 7 from J, leaving 12 bases between them. CDR3 sequence reads: CASSFFLDSEAFF. The DNA of the CDR3 is TGTGCCAGCAGCTTTTTTCTGGACAGTGAAGCTTTCTTT. Complete variable domain (other parts from reference TRBV7-9 and TRBJ1-1): DTGVSQNPRHKITKRGQNVTFRCDPISEHNRLYWYRQTLGQGPEFLTYFQNEAQLEKSRLLSDRFSAERPKGSFSTLEIQRTEQGDSAMYLCASSFFLDSEAFFGQGTRLTVV.

The chain links TRBV14 to TRBJ1-1, with D unclear. Germline V gene sequence: CDR1 SGHDN, CDR2 FVKESK. Trimming removed 0 bases at V and 1 base at J, with 12 bases between. The CDR3 extends over 16 amino acids. In DNA, the CDR3 is TGTGCCAGCAGCCAAGAGGACGACGCGGGGAACACTGAAGCTTTCTTT. It encodes CASSQEDDAGNTEAFF. Complete variable domain (other parts from reference TRBV14 and TRBJ1-1): EAGVTQFPSHSVIEKGQTVTLRCDPISGHDNLYWYRRVMGKEIKFLLHFVKESKQDESGMPNNRFLAERTGGTYSTLKVQPAELEDSGVYFCASSQEDDAGNTEAFFGQGTRLTVV.

The genes are TRBV3-1 (or the pseudogene TRBV3-2) and TRBJ1-5; D remains unclear. Between the trimmed V and J ends, which lost 4 bases and 4 bases, there was a span of 5 bases. CDR3 size: 12 residues. Germline-derived CDR1 and CDR2 are LGHDT and YNNKEL (reference sequence). The CDR3 region is CASSPGNQPQHF. CDR3 DNA: TGTGCCAGCAGCCCGGGGAATCAGCCCCAGCATTTT.

This clone has only one observation. The chain is built from TRBV29-1 and TRBJ2-1; D gene unclear. The germline V gene has CDR1 SQVTM and CDR2 ANQGSEA. V was clipped by 3 bases and J by 0 bases, with 6 bases between them. The CDR3 covers 13 residues. The DNA of the CDR3 is TGCAGCGTTGAGGCAGTCTCCTACAATGAGCAGTTCTTC. Its protein product is CSVEAVSYNEQFF.

This clone has a single count. The chain recombines TRBV4-1 with TRBJ2-6; a weak D match, TRBD1 (7 bases). With 1 base removed from V and 2 bases from J, the gap between germline ends came to 15 bases. The CDR3 contains 18 residues. The germline gives CDR1 MGHRA, CDR2 YSYEKL. The CDR3 DNA reads TGCGCCAGCAGCCAAGGAGGCAGGGGGAGGACTGGGGCCAACGTCCTGACTTTC. Residues: CASSQGGRGRTGANVLTF.

This chain uses TRBV10-3 with TRBJ1-5, with no clear D. Trimming pared 8 bases from V and 5 bases from J, leaving 13 bases between. The CDR3 covers 13 residues. Germline V gene sequence: CDR1 ENHRY, CDR2 SYGVKD. The CDR3 loop reads CAISGVRDQPQHF. CDR3 in DNA: TGTGCCATCTCCGGGGTCAGAGATCAGCCCCAGCATTTT.

V and J are TRBV7-2 and TRBJ1-5; 7 bases are a match to TRBD1. V shed 3 bases, J shed 4 bases, and the junction held 3 bases outside the gene matches. The CDR3 spans 14 residues. Germline CDR1 and CDR2: SGHTA and FQGNSA. DNA of the CDR3: TGTGCCAGCAGCTTGCGACAGGGTAATCAGCCCCAGCATTTT. Its translation: CASSLRQGNQPQHF.

This clone was counted a few times. The rearrangement uses TRBV28 and TRBJ2-3, with D perhaps TRBD2 (5 bases). V gave up 6 bases and J gave up 5 bases, with 18 bases separating them. Germline CDR1 reads MDHEN; CDR2 reads SYDVKM. This CDR3 is 15 amino acids long. This CDR3 is CASRGSADYKDTQYF. The CDR3 DNA sequence: TGTGCCAGCAGGGGCTCGGCAGACTACAAAGATACGCAGTATTTT. Together with reference TRBV28 and TRBJ2-3, the CDR3 gives the full variable domain: DVKVTQSSRYLVKRTGEKVFLECVQDMDHENMFWYRQDPGLGLRLIYFSYDVKMKEKGDIPEGYSVSREKKERFSLILESASTNQTSMYLCASRGSADYKDTQYFGPGTRLTVL.

The rearrangement uses TRBV19 and TRBJ1-4; the D gene is possibly TRBD1 (5 bases). The V gene lost 6 bases and the J gene lost 3 bases, with 11 bases spanning the gap. The CDR3 sequence is 14 residues long. Germline CDR1 is LNHDA and CDR2 is SQIVND (reference sequence). The DNA for the CDR3 is TGTGCCAGTAGCCCCCCAGGGCCTAATGAAAAACTGTTTTTT. Residues: CASSPPGPNEKLFF.

The chain recombines TRBV5-4 with TRBJ1-1; 9 bases match TRBD1. CDR3 length: 15 residues. Per the germline V gene, CDR1 is SGHNT and CDR2 is YYREEE (reference sequence). Trimming cost V 3 bases and J 4 bases; bases outside gene matches: 7. CDR3 residues: CASSSPGQGSTEAFF. The CDR3 bases are TGTGCCAGCAGCTCACCGGGACAGGGCTCCACTGAAGCTTTCTTT.

Only one count was recorded for this clone. The chain joins TRBV28 to TRBJ2-3; D gene ambiguous. This CDR3 is 15 amino acids long. The V end lost 2 bases, the J end lost 2 bases, and 11 bases lay between the germline ends. Germline-derived CDR1 and CDR2 are MDHEN and SYDVKM. In nucleotides, the CDR3 is TGTGCCAGCAGTTTAGCAGCCAGGTTCACAGATACGCAGTATTTT. Its protein product is CASSLAARFTDTQYF.

This chain links TRBV27 with TRBJ1-1; D perhaps matches TRBD1 (5 bases). Germline-derived CDR1 and CDR2 are MNHEY and SMNVEV (reference sequence). The V end was cut by 2 bases, the J end by 0 bases, with 10 bases between. This CDR3 region has 15 residues. CDR3 in amino acids: CASSLETGLNTEAFF. CDR3 bases: TGTGCCAGCAGTTTAGAAACAGGCTTGAACACTGAAGCTTTCTTT.

This sequence joins TRBV12-3 or TRBV12-4 and TRBJ1-5; no reliable D call. The CDR3 has 12 residues. Trimming removed 7 bases at V and 3 bases at J, with 7 bases between. The CDR3 region has the DNA TGTGCCAGCACCCTCCCCAATCAGCCCCAGCATTTT. Encoded protein: CASTLPNQPQHF.

The chain joins TRBV2 to TRBJ2-7; possibly TRBD1 for D (5 bases). The CDR3 sequence is 13 residues long. From germline, CDR1 is SNHLY and CDR2 FYNNEI. The V gene lost 0 bases and the J gene lost 5 bases, with 8 bases spanning the gap. CDR3 nucleotide sequence: TGTGCCAGCAGTGAAGCAGGGGCCCACGAGCAGTACGTC. This sequence encodes CASSEAGAHEQYV.

This chain joins TRBV11-2 and TRBJ2-7; TRBD1 might be the D (5 bases). This CDR3 is 15 amino acids long. Trimming removed 1 base at V and 3 bases at J, with 13 bases between. Germline CDR1 reads SGHAT; CDR2 reads FQNNGV. The CDR3 region has the DNA TGTGCCAGCAGCTTAGCTGGGAACCAGGGCTACGAGCAGTACTTC. It codes for CASSLAGNQGYEQYF.

This clone appeared a few times. This CDR3 is CASSEGPLSYEQYF. The CDR3, as DNA: TGTGCCAGCAGTGAAGGGCCCCTCTCCTACGAGCAGTACTTC. The chain carries TRBV6-1 and TRBJ2-7; D not certain. Germline V lookup: CDR1 MNHNS, CDR2 SASEGT. This CDR3 spans 14 amino acids. V shed 1 base and J shed 0 bases, with 7 bases lying between them.

CDR3 bases: TGTGCCAGCAGTGAAGCTAGCGGGGGGTGGGAGACCCAGTACTTC. Amino acids: CASSEASGGWETQYF. The rearrangement uses TRBV6-1 and TRBJ2-5; 10 bases align to TRBD2. Germline CDR1 MNHNS, CDR2 SASEGT. The trim removed 0 bases at V and 5 bases at J, leaving 3 bases unmatched. The CDR3 spans 15 residues.

The rearrangement links TRBV2 to TRBJ1-5, with TRBD1 as a possible D gene (5 bases). Trimming cost V 5 bases and J 3 bases, with 11 bases left between them. Germline CDR1 is SNHLY and CDR2 is FYNNEI. This CDR3 spans 14 amino acids. CDR3: CASSPRQNNQPQHF. The CDR3 DNA sequence: TGTGCCAGCAGTCCCCGACAGAACAATCAGCCCCAGCATTTT.

The chain employs TRBV3-1 (or the pseudogene TRBV3-2) and TRBJ2-3; no clear D gene. The CDR3 length is 14 residues. V shed 6 bases and J shed 4 bases, with 14 bases lying between them. Germline V gene data show CDR1 as LGHDT and CDR2 as YNNKEL (reference sequence). The CDR3 spells CASSPRLSSDTQYF. DNA of the CDR3: TGTGCCAGCAGTCCCAGACTTTCCTCAGATACGCAGTATTTT.

V and J are TRBV27 and TRBJ1-1; a possible D gene is TRBD1 (5 bases). V was clipped by 4 bases and J by 4 bases, with 16 bases between them. From germline, CDR1 is MNHEY and CDR2 SMNVEV (reference sequence). The CDR3 consists of 15 residues. The CDR3 DNA reads TGTGCCAGCAGTTCCTCAGGGAGGGTGAGCACTGAAGCTTTCTTT. Encoded protein: CASSSSGRVSTEAFF.

This clone was detected only a few times. DNA of the CDR3: TGTGCCATCAGTGAGTCGGGGCAGGGCACTTCACCCCTCCACTTT. Translated: CAISESGQGTSPLHF. V gene TRBV10-3 combines with J gene TRBJ1-6; possibly TRBD1 for D (5 bases). Trimming took off 0 bases at V and 9 bases at J, with 12 bases between the two ends. This CDR3 comprises 15 residues. Germline V lookup: CDR1 ENHRY, CDR2 SYGVKD.

CDR3 amino acids: CASSSPGTGDNSPLHF. CDR3 coding DNA: TGTGCCAGCAGTAGCCCGGGGACAGGGGATAATTCACCCCTCCACTTT. The genes are TRBV28 and TRBJ1-6, with 10 bases lining up with TRBD1. V shed 5 bases, J shed 5 bases, and the junction held 6 bases outside the gene matches. Germline loops: CDR1 MDHEN, CDR2 SYDVKM. This CDR3 region has 16 residues. Filled out from reference TRBV28 and TRBJ1-6, the complete variable domain reads DVKVTQSSRYLVKRTGEKVFLECVQDMDHENMFWYRQDPGLGLRLIYFSYDVKMKEKGDIPEGYSVSREKKERFSLILESASTNQTSMYLCASSSPGTGDNSPLHFGNGTRLTVT.

This rearrangement joins TRBV4-3 to TRBJ1-3, with 8 nucleotides matching TRBD1. CDR3 length equals 14 residues. The J segment lost 4 bases and the V segment lost 4 bases, leaving 3 bases of the junction unmatched. In germline, CDR1 is LGHNA, CDR2 YSLEER. The CDR3 DNA sequence: TGCGCCAGCAGCCGGGGGACAGGAGGAAACACCATATATTTT. It specifies CASSRGTGGNTIYF.